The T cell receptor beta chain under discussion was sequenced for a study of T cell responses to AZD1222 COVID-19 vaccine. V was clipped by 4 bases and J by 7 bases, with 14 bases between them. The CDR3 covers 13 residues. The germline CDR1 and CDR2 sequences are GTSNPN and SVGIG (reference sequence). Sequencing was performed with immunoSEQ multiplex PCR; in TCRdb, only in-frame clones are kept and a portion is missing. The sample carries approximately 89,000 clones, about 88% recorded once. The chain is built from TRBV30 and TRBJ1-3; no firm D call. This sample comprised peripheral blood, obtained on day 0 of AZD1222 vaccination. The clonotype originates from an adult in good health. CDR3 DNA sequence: TGTGCCTGGAACGCTCGGGGTCGTAACACCATATATTTT. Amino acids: CAWNARGRNTIYF.